Presented here are 27 T cell receptor beta chains from one specimen sequenced in a study of blood T cell repertoires in COVID-19. Repertoires were generated with immunoSEQ multiplex PCR, while TCRdb's copy carries only in-frame clones and drops some. The table includes around 270,000 clones, roughly 89% detected once. Sequenced material: peripheral blood. The receptors shown here come from a woman aged 40 to 50 who had recovered from COVID-19.

The chain combines TRBV19 with TRBJ1-5, with D possibly matching TRBD1 (5 bases). Germline CDR1 reads LNHDA; CDR2 reads SQIVND (reference sequence). CDR3 length: 14 residues. V lost 3 bases and J 6 bases, leaving 12 bases between the germline ends. The CDR3 coding sequence is TGTGCCAGTAGTATGATGGGGGGTGGTCAGCCCCAGCATTTT. Its translation: CASSMMGGGQPQHF.

The V call is TRBV3-1 (or the pseudogene TRBV3-2), the J call TRBJ2-3, with D possibly being TRBD2 (5 bases). This CDR3 contains 14 residues. Trimming took 4 bases from V and 0 from J, leaving 8 bases between them. CDR1 and CDR2 from the germline V gene are LGHDT and YNNKEL (reference sequence). The CDR3 reads CASSPTSSTDTQYF. CDR3 bases: TGTGCCAGCAGCCCAACTAGTAGCACAGATACGCAGTATTTT.

V usage is TRBV28 and J usage is TRBJ2-7, with TRBD1 identical over 7 bases. CDR1 is MDHEN and CDR2 is SYDVKM in the germline V gene. The J segment lost 3 bases and the V segment lost 7 bases, leaving 12 bases of the junction unmatched. This CDR3 spans 15 amino acids. The CDR3 sequence is CASTPLGTASYEQYF. The CDR3 region has the DNA TGTGCCAGCACCCCGCTCGGGACAGCAAGCTACGAGCAGTACTTC.

This clone was counted once. The gene calls are TRBV5-1 and TRBJ2-7; D possibly corresponds to TRBD1 (6 bases). Germline V CDR1 and CDR2: SGHRS, YFSETQ. V was clipped by 4 bases and J by 4 bases, with 24 bases between them. The CDR3 is 17 amino acids. The CDR3 here is CASSPSPGQLKEYEQYF. The CDR3 DNA follows: TGCGCCAGCAGCCCAAGTCCCGGACAGCTTAAAGAGTACGAGCAGTACTTC.

About this clone: Other DNA sequences in the same sample also yield this CDR3. The chain uses TRBV11-2 and TRBJ2-1; the match to TRBD1 covers 7 bases. V was clipped by 0 bases and J by 7 bases; unmatched bases: 0. There are 13 residues in the CDR3. CDR1 and CDR2 (germline): SGHAT, FQNNGV. CDR3 in DNA: TGTGCCAGCAGCTTAGACAGGGGGAATGAGCAGTTCTTC. Translated: CASSLDRGNEQFF.

The V call is TRBV28, the J call TRBJ2-5; TRBD2 agrees at 7 bases. Germline V lookup: CDR1 MDHEN, CDR2 SYDVKM. The CDR3 totals 16 residues. With 6 bases clipped from V and 1 base from J, the junction kept 11 bases outside the gene matches. CDR3 bases: TGTGCCAGCAGCCCCGGAGGGAGGGCCACCCAAGAGACCCAGTACTTC. It encodes CASSPGGRATQETQYF.

This rearrangement joins TRBV28 to TRBJ1-2, with 7 bases that match TRBD1. Germline lookup yields CDR1 MDHEN and CDR2 SYDVKM. V shed 8 bases and J 5 bases; nucleotides not matched to a gene: 8. The CDR3 is 13 amino acids. Written as DNA, the CDR3 is TGTGCCAGCCGCCAGGGACAGCCGTATGGCTACACCTTC. It is translated as CASRQGQPYGYTF.

The chain employs TRBV6-5 and TRBJ1-4; a possible D gene is TRBD1 (6 bases). This CDR3 region has 13 residues. Trimming took 6 bases from V and 4 from J, leaving 9 bases between them. CDR1 and CDR2 from the germline V gene are MNHEY and SVGAGI. CDR3: CASRTGLNEKLFF. CDR3 DNA sequence: TGTGCCAGCAGGACAGGTCTTAATGAAAAACTGTTTTTT.

The chain couples TRBV24-1 to TRBJ1-5; D may be TRBD1 (6 bases). Germline V gives CDR1 KGHDR, CDR2 SFDVKD. Between the trimmed V and J ends, which lost 3 bases and 4 bases, there was a span of 9 bases. The CDR3 has 14 residues. The chain's CDR3 is CATSDLDRNQPQHF. Written as DNA, the CDR3 is TGTGCCACCAGTGATCTGGACAGAAATCAGCCCCAGCATTTT.

This rearrangement joins TRBV30 to TRBJ2-3; D is perhaps TRBD1 (5 bases). V was shortened by 1 base and J by 4 bases, with 9 bases between the two germline ends. CDR1 and CDR2 from the germline V gene are GTSNPN and SVGIG (reference sequence). The CDR3 covers 13 residues. The CDR3: CAWSASTADTQYF. The CDR3 DNA reads TGTGCCTGGAGTGCCTCGACAGCAGATACGCAGTATTTT.

The table lists this clone with a few counts. The chain is built from TRBV5-4 and TRBJ1-2; D perhaps matches TRBD1 (5 bases). Trimming shortened V by 2 bases and J by 2 bases, and 16 bases separated the two germline ends. Germline loops: CDR1 SGHNT, CDR2 YYREEE (reference sequence). This CDR3 spans 16 amino acids. Here the CDR3 DNA reads TGTGCCAGCAGCTTCGGAGGGGTCGATGCGAACTATGGCTACACCTTC. Its translation is CASSFGGVDANYGYTF. Supplemented by reference TRBV5-4 and TRBJ1-2, the full variable domain reads ETGVTQSPTHLIKTRGQQVTLRCSSQSGHNTVSWYQQALGQGPQFIFQYYREEENGRGNFPPRFSGLQFPNYSSELNVNALELDDSALYLCASSFGGVDANYGYTFGSGTRLTVV.

The gene calls are TRBV9 and TRBJ2-1; D might be TRBD2 (6 bases). CDR3 length: 14 residues. CDR1 is SGDLS, CDR2 YYNGEE, per germline. Trimming cost V 7 bases and J 8 bases, with 19 bases left between them. CDR3 residues: CASCDGRPGDEQFF. The CDR3 coding sequence is TGTGCCAGCTGTGACGGGAGACCTGGGGATGAGCAGTTCTTC.

Only one count was recorded for this clone. The J gene is TRBJ1-1, the V gene TRBV7-9; 7 nucleotides line up with TRBD1. Germline CDR1 reads SEHNR; CDR2 reads FQNEAQ (reference sequence). Trimming cost V 5 bases and J 3 bases; bases outside gene matches: 12. The CDR3 sequence is 16 residues long. The CDR3 here is CASSLGAWQGDTEAFF. The DNA of the CDR3 is TGTGCCAGCAGCCTAGGAGCATGGCAGGGGGACACTGAAGCTTTCTTT.

The CDR3 here is CASRRTGGYEQYF. The CDR3, as DNA: TGTGCCAGCAGACGGACAGGGGGCTACGAGCAGTACTTC. This chain joins TRBV6-5 and TRBJ2-7, with 10 bases lining up with TRBD1. Germline lookup yields CDR1 MNHEY and CDR2 SVGAGI. This CDR3 is built from 13 residues. J lost 3 bases, V lost 6 bases, and 2 bases had no gene match.

The J gene is TRBJ1-1, the V gene TRBV7-2; 8 bases match TRBD1. Germline V gene lookup returns CDR1 SGHTA and CDR2 FQGNSA. The CDR3 loop spans 16 amino acids. The ends lost 3 bases at V and 0 bases at J; junction bases unmatched: 6. CDR3 sequence: CASSLGSTGVNTEAFF. The CDR3 nucleotides are TGTGCCAGCAGCTTGGGGTCGACAGGGGTGAACACTGAAGCTTTCTTT.

V is TRBV4-1 and J is TRBJ2-1, with D perhaps matching TRBD2 (6 bases). V was shortened by 7 bases and J by 2 bases, with 9 bases between the two germline ends. The CDR3 is made up of 13 amino acids. Germline V gene lookup returns CDR1 MGHRA and CDR2 YSYEKL. The CDR3 loop is CASTGLTYNEQFF. CDR3 sequence (DNA): TGCGCCAGCACGGGACTCACCTACAATGAGCAGTTCTTC.

The sample holds one count of this clone. This chain links TRBV7-2 with TRBJ2-7; D might be TRBD2 (5 bases). Germline-derived CDR1 and CDR2 are SGHTA and FQGNSA. This CDR3 comprises 15 residues. Trimming stripped 1 base from V and 2 bases from J, with 12 bases between. The CDR3 region has the DNA TGTGCCAGCAGCTTAGGGGAGCCGGTTGCCTACGAGCAGTACTTC. Encoded protein: CASSLGEPVAYEQYF.

The table lists this clone with a few counts. The chain links TRBV19 to TRBJ1-5; D perhaps matches TRBD1 (6 bases). The CDR3 is 15 residues long. CDR1 is LNHDA, CDR2 SQIVND, per germline (reference sequence). Trimming cost V 6 bases and J 3 bases, with 15 bases left between them. The CDR3 nucleotides are TGTGCCAGTAGATCACTGACAGGATTCAATCAGCCCCAGCATTTT. Protein product: CASRSLTGFNQPQHF.

The chain carries TRBV5-4 and TRBJ1-1; D ambiguous. The CDR3 contains 16 residues. Germline assignment: CDR1 SGHNT and CDR2 YYREEE (reference sequence). The V and J ends lost 4 bases and 1 base respectively, with 17 bases between them. This CDR3 is CASSPFGGPQNTEAFF. CDR3 sequence (DNA): TGTGCCAGCAGCCCCTTTGGAGGGCCCCAGAACACTGAAGCTTTCTTT.

This chain joins TRBV6-6 and TRBJ2-3; 10 nucleotides match TRBD2. After removal of 4 bases from V and 3 bases from J, the junction contained 7 bases not matched to a gene. CDR3 size: 16 residues. Per germline, CDR1 MNHNY and CDR2 SVGAGI (reference sequence). CDR3 loop: CASSSKRGGRTDTQYF. The CDR3 DNA reads TGTGCCAGCAGTTCCAAGCGGGGGGGCCGAACAGATACGCAGTATTTT.

V is TRBV28 and J is TRBJ2-5; D unresolved. The germline gives CDR1 MDHEN, CDR2 SYDVKM. V lost 5 bases and J lost 2, with 12 bases in between. The CDR3 totals 14 residues. The CDR3 here is CASSTSTLQETQYF. The CDR3 nucleotides read TGTGCCAGCAGTACCTCGACACTGCAAGAGACCCAGTACTTC.

In this sample, this clone turned up many times. The chain is built from TRBV2 and TRBJ1-1, with 9 bases matching TRBD1. Germline assignment: CDR1 SNHLY and CDR2 FYNNEI. This CDR3 has 14 amino acids. The ends lost 5 bases at V and 4 bases at J; junction bases unmatched: 5. CDR3: CASSTTGGLTEAFF. Written as DNA, the CDR3 is TGTGCCAGCAGTACCACAGGGGGCCTCACTGAAGCTTTCTTT.

The chain combines TRBV9 with TRBJ1-5; tentative D call: TRBD1 (5 bases). The germline V and J ends were trimmed by 2 bases and 0 bases, with 9 bases remaining between them. Germline V gives CDR1 SGDLS, CDR2 YYNGEE. The CDR3 contains 15 residues. The CDR3 DNA is TGTGCCAGCAGCGTGGGGGGGTATAGCAATCAGCCCCAGCATTTT. This translates into CASSVGGYSNQPQHF.

The chain joins TRBV30 to TRBJ2-1, with 12 bases identical to TRBD2. The V gene's germline CDR1 is GTSNPN and CDR2 SVGIG (reference sequence). This CDR3 region has 17 residues. V gave up 4 bases and J gave up 2 bases; unmatched junction bases: 9. CDR3 region: CAWKVLAGGKAYNEQFF. Here the CDR3 DNA reads TGTGCCTGGAAGGTTCTAGCGGGGGGGAAGGCCTACAATGAGCAGTTCTTC.

The chain employs TRBV6-5 and TRBJ2-7; 9 nucleotides line up with TRBD1. V gave up 5 bases and J gave up 0 bases; unmatched junction bases: 5. This CDR3 has 15 residues. The germline CDR1 and CDR2 sequences are MNHEY and SVGAGI. Here the CDR3 DNA reads TGTGCCAGCAGTCCCTCGGGACAGGGCTCCTACGAGCAGTACTTC. Amino acids: CASSPSGQGSYEQYF.

The chain uses TRBV4-1 and TRBJ1-1; 12 bases fit TRBD1. V shed 3 bases and J 5 bases; nucleotides not matched to a gene: 10. The CDR3 spans 17 residues. CDR1 MGHRA and CDR2 YSYEKL come from the germline V gene. CDR3 DNA: TGCGCCAGCAGCCATGTGGGACGGGACAGGGGGCATACTGAAGCTTTCTTT. Protein product: CASSHVGRDRGHTEAFF.

This rearrangement joins TRBV28 to TRBJ1-5; 8 bases fit TRBD1. Germline loops: CDR1 MDHEN, CDR2 SYDVKM. J was trimmed by 7 bases and V by 6 bases; bases with no gene match: 14. The CDR3 totals 16 residues. CDR3 coding DNA: TGTGCCAGCAGGGCAGCTCCCAGGGGGCGCGTCCAGCCCCAGCATTTT. Protein: CASRAAPRGRVQPQHF.